The entry that follows covers one T cell receptor beta chain sequence. Its antigen is undetermined. Germline values: CDR1 SGHTA, CDR2 FQGTGA. The CDR3 totals 15 residues. J was trimmed by 6 bases and V by 3 bases; bases with no gene match: 8. PCR amplification relied on 60 Vbeta primers (plus 13 Jbeta primers). Method: immunoSEQ multiplex PCR; TCRdb's copy keeps in-frame clones and lacks some. The profile shows some 140,000 clones, 70% to 90% of them singletons. The data derive from a study of cytomegalovirus exposure and HLA in healthy donors. Study summary: Earlier sequencing of approximately 200 million T cells yielded around 120 million unique TCR beta sequences. Unique TCRs from HLA-typed donors, 85 million to 100 million of them, were held in an early data release. Study findings and constraints: Among TCR beta chains of equal frequency, HLA-associated ones were more clonally expanded in a later analysis. Indistinguishable V segments such as TRBV6-2 and TRBV6-3 were excluded.

The sequence derives from a man between 35 and 55 years old in good health and CMV-seronegative. The sequencing input was PBMCs. V is TRBV7-3 and J is TRBJ2-7; TRBD2 aligns across 10 bases. This CDR3 is CASSFSSGSQREQYF. Here the CDR3 DNA reads TGTGCCAGCAGCTTCTCTAGCGGGAGTCAACGCGAGCAGTACTTC.